This paragraph reports one T cell receptor beta chain. It has no known antigen specificity. Per-nucleotide qualities are absent, and no much larger clonotype sits a single base away. The immunoSEQ Assay was used to sequence TCRbeta CDR3 regions. After extraction, genomic DNA underwent amplification by bias-controlled multiplex PCR, followed by high-throughput sequencing. The source study handled its data this way. To quantify the absolute abundance of every unique TCRbeta CDR3 region, sequences were collapsed and filtered. T cell fraction was estimated by normalizing TCRbeta template counts to usable DNA, which was measured by amplifying reference genes present in all nucleated cells. Repertoire TCRs were annotated as SARS-CoV-2-specific when V gene, CDR3 amino acid sequence and J gene were exactly matched to a known reactive TCR set. The reference SARS-CoV-2 TCR set came from MIRA and was filtered for enrichment in COVID-19-positive ImmuneCODE repertoires, removing public or cross-reactive TCRs. Based on the MIRA antigens, annotated TCRs were further analysed at the level of specific ORF or position within ORF. Breadth was defined as annotated unique rearrangements over total unique productive rearrangements; depth was the summed frequency of those rearrangements. Two-sided Wilcoxon rank-sum tests were applied when comparing TCR breadth between groups. TCRdb carries this immuneACCESS record with in-frame sequences only. Its versions omit some clonotypes, under half of them owing to an unresolved V gene in the studies checked, with the rest unexplained. V and J calls and clone size follow that table, whereas D and trimming were derived from the DNA. In all, the sample holds over 400,000 clones, and 80% to 95% of those were seen once. More than 3.5% of the sample goes to the ten largest clones.

The sample comes from a study of Ad26.COV2.S vaccination and SARS-CoV-2 variants (TCRdb year 2021). Regarding the study in general: Donors in the vaccine arm were drawn from COV1001, a multicentre, randomized, double-blind, placebo-controlled phase I-IIa trial testing Ad26.COV2.S in healthy adults. A total of approximately 30 samples were included in the TCR-sequenced set, comprising roughly 19 Ad26.COV2.S vaccine recipients, 5 placebo recipients and 8 SARS-CoV-2 convalescent individuals. The specificity and breadth of SARS-CoV-2-reactive T cell receptors after Ad26.COV2.S vaccination were assessed by TCRbeta repertoire sequencing. Ad26.COV2.S was administered intramuscularly at a dose of 5x10^10 or 1x10^11 viral particles, either as one shot or as two shots given 56 days apart. Trial participants were randomized into five groups of five: low-dose or high-dose Ad26.COV2.S given once or twice, or placebo on both occasions. Investigators did not know the trial group allocation while performing experiments and assessing outcomes. Overall results and qualifications from the work: Spike-specific TCR breadth was higher in Ad26.COV2.S recipients than in placebo recipients (P = 0.0014). After vaccination, substantial breadth of spike-specific CD8+ and CD4+ T cell responses was reported. The study lacked the statistical power to compare responses across vaccine doses or regimens. Comparable non-spike TCR breadth was observed between vaccine and placebo recipients, consistent with only spike being contained in the vaccine. The authors noted that the TCR breadth and depth analyses may have underestimated total T cell responses.

The CDR1 and CDR2 encoded by the germline V gene (reference sequence) are PRHDT and FYEKMQ. Trimming removed 4 bases from V and 3 bases from J; the gene matches leave 12 bases unexplained. Reading from cysteine to phenylalanine, the CDR3 counts 17 amino acids. Just CDR3 DNA is preserved here, 51 bases in frame from base 1. The treatment or condition label here, explained by the study, means: approximately 18 received Ad26.COV2.S at low or high dose, single or two shots; roughly five received placebo; per-sample allocation not given. For vaccine and placebo recipients, repertoires were sequenced using samples collected on day 63 after the first injection. Cohort 1b enrolled some 25 adults aged 18-55 years at a single site in Boston, USA, between 29 July and 7 August 2020. Ad26.COV2.S was a replication-incompetent adenovirus type 26 vector expressing a prefusion-stabilized SARS-CoV-2 spike protein from the original Wuhan strain.

Sequencing was performed on peripheral blood, taken in a trial of Ad26.COV2.S vaccine versus placebo. The TCR sequence derives from a person aged 18-60 years who received the Ad26.COV2.S COVID-19 vaccine or a placebo. This receptor chain uses TRBV13 and TRBJ1-1, with 9 bases matching TRBD1. Here the CDR3 is given as CASSSRTGAVRDTEAFF. The base sequence is TGTGCCAGCAGCTCTAGGACAGGGGCCGTACGTGACACTGAAGCTTTCTTT.